This paragraph reports one T cell receptor beta chain. This sample stems from a study of Ad26.COV2.S vaccination and SARS-CoV-2 variants. Data came from immunoSEQ multiplex PCR; TCRdb stores just in-frame clones and leaves some out. This sample has 250,000 or so clones, with approximately 90% found just once. Treatment described: roughly 18 received Ad26.COV2.S at low or high dose, single or two shots; 5 received placebo; per-sample allocation not given. Material that was analyzed had been drawn on day 63 after the first vaccine or placebo injection. The V gene's germline CDR1 is SGHTA and CDR2 FQGTGA. V was clipped by 5 bases and J by 2 bases; unmatched bases: 7. The CDR3 contains 17 residues.

This receptor was obtained from a person between 18 and 59 years old who received the Ad26.COV2.S COVID-19 vaccine or a placebo. This chain uses TRBV7-3 with TRBJ1-6, with 9 positions matching TRBD1. Sequenced here: peripheral blood, sampled in a trial of Ad26.COV2.S vaccine versus placebo. The CDR3 DNA reads as TGTGCCAGCAGCGAAGGGGGGACAGGGCCCTATAATTCACCCCTCCACTTT. Translation gives CASSEGGTGPYNSPLHF.